A selection of T cell receptor beta chains follows, all from one sample in a study of cytomegalovirus exposure and HLA in healthy donors. Sequencing was performed with immunoSEQ multiplex PCR; in TCRdb, only in-frame clones are kept and a portion is missing. The sample has 100,000 to 150,000 clones, roughly 75% seen once. What was sequenced was PBMCs. These receptors originate from a female donor in good health and CMV-seronegative. Both conserved end residues are part of each CDR3. Each record gives: CDR3 length, D gene, J gene, clone size, V gene, CDR3 DNA, CDR3 protein. D genes are given only for firm matches. Some rows have no size entry. The others give once, few or many, or a class for an expanded clone.

CDR3 length: 14
D gene: NA
J gene: TRBJ1-1
clone size: few
V gene: TRBV5-1
CDR3 DNA: TGCGCCAGCAGCTTGTTGATAGGGGGCACTGAAGCTTTCTTT
CDR3 protein: CASSLLIGGTEAFF

CDR3 length: 15
D gene: NA
J gene: TRBJ2-3
clone size: NA
V gene: TRBV19
CDR3 DNA: TGTGCCAGTAGTACGAGAATCGGCGGTATAGATACGCAGTATTTT
CDR3 protein: CASSTRIGGIDTQYF

CDR3 length: 13
D gene: TRBD2
J gene: TRBJ2-7
clone size: NA
V gene: TRBV7-9
CDR3 DNA: TGTGCCAGCACCCTCGGGGGGGGCCACGAGCAGTACTTC
CDR3 protein: CASTLGGGHEQYF

CDR3 length: 15
D gene: NA
J gene: TRBJ1-5
clone size: NA
V gene: TRBV5-6
CDR3 DNA: TGTGCCAGCAGCTCGGCAGGGGCGGTCAGTCAGCCCCAGCATTTT
CDR3 protein: CASSSAGAVSQPQHF

CDR3 length: 14
D gene: NA
J gene: TRBJ1-1
clone size: NA
V gene: TRBV10-3
CDR3 DNA: TGTGCCATCAGTAATCAGGGACTTAACACTGAAGCTTTCTTT
CDR3 protein: CAISNQGLNTEAFF

CDR3 length: 14
D gene: TRBD1
J gene: TRBJ1-1
clone size: NA
V gene: TRBV19
CDR3 DNA: TGTGCCAGTAGTACGCACTCAGGGGGGACTGAAGCTTTCTTT
CDR3 protein: CASSTHSGGTEAFF

CDR3 length: 11
D gene: NA
J gene: TRBJ1-2
clone size: NA
V gene: TRBV2
CDR3 DNA: TGCGCCAGCAGTGCTAGCTATGGCTACACCTTC
CDR3 protein: CASSASYGYTF

CDR3 length: 13
D gene: NA
J gene: TRBJ1-4
clone size: NA
V gene: TRBV18
CDR3 DNA: TGTGCCAGCTCACCACAGGGAGGCGAAAAACTGTTTTTT
CDR3 protein: CASSPQGGEKLFF

CDR3 length: 15
D gene: TRBD1
J gene: TRBJ2-7
clone size: few
V gene: TRBV4-1
CDR3 DNA: TGCGCCAGCAGCCAAGATCAATCCGGGACAGGAGAGCAGTACTTC
CDR3 protein: CASSQDQSGTGEQYF

CDR3 length: 13
D gene: TRBD1
J gene: TRBJ2-7
clone size: few
V gene: TRBV7-8
CDR3 DNA: TGTGCCAGCAGCTCGGACAGGACCTACGAGCAGTACTTC
CDR3 protein: CASSSDRTYEQYF